Each of the 7 T cell receptor beta chains below was sequenced from the same sample in a study of blood T cell repertoires in COVID-19. TCRdb's copy holds only in-frame clones and misses some; the assay was immunoSEQ multiplex PCR. The profile covers about 130,000 clones, with 84% appearing a single time and over 10% taken by the ten largest. The sample was peripheral blood. The receptors were gathered from a human donor in a cohort sampled during active COVID-19.

V usage is TRBV5-1 and J usage is TRBJ2-2; TRBD2 agrees at 13 bases. This CDR3 spans 18 amino acids. The trim removed 3 bases at V and 2 bases at J, leaving 7 bases unmatched. Germline V gene lookup returns CDR1 SGHRS and CDR2 YFSETQ. The CDR3, as DNA: TGCGCCAGCAGCTGGACGACTAGCGGGGGGTCTAACACCGGGGAGCTGTTTTTT. Translating it yields CASSWTTSGGSNTGELFF.

The chain is built from TRBV18 and TRBJ1-6; TRBD1 is a possible D gene (6 bases). The CDR3 is 15 residues long. With 1 base removed from V and 7 bases from J, the gap between germline ends came to 11 bases. Germline V gene sequence: CDR1 KGHSH, CDR2 LQKENI. The CDR3 loop reads CASSPQTGINSPLHF. The CDR3, as DNA: TGTGCCAGCTCACCACAAACAGGGATCAATTCACCCCTCCACTTT.

This clone was seen once. One end of the junction varies from germline; a read error may be responsible. This chain joins TRBV23-1 and TRBJ1-2, with 11 positions matching TRBD1. TRBV23-1 is an ORF, and what it does is uncertain. This CDR3 contains 17 residues. The CDR3 DNA is TGCGCCAGCAGCCAATACTTGACCGGGACAGGGGGGGATGGCTACACCTTC. Encoded protein: CASSQYLTGTGGDGYTF.

The V gene is TRBV5-4, the J gene TRBJ2-3; 15 bases are a match to TRBD2. The CDR3 consists of 13 residues. Germline V gene data show CDR1 as SGHNT and CDR2 as YYREEE (reference sequence). The ends lost 10 bases at V and 6 bases at J; junction bases unmatched: 3. The DNA for the CDR3 is TGTGCCGGAGGACTAGCGGGGGGGGATACGCAGTATTTT. Its translation is CAGGLAGGDTQYF.

This chain uses TRBV4-1 with TRBJ2-5; D is perhaps TRBD2 (5 bases). The V end was cut by 0 bases, the J end by 7 bases, with 15 bases between. This CDR3 comprises 15 residues. Germline V CDR1 and CDR2: MGHRA, YSYEKL. The CDR3 region is CASSQDWELRWTQYF. The CDR3 region has the DNA TGCGCCAGCAGCCAAGATTGGGAGCTCCGATGGACCCAGTACTTC.

CDR3 residues: CASSFYGYGYTF. The CDR3 DNA sequence: TGTGCCAGCAGTTTTTACGGGTATGGCTACACCTTC. The chain carries TRBV28 and TRBJ1-2, with D unresolved. The CDR3 covers 12 residues. Germline lookup yields CDR1 MDHEN and CDR2 SYDVKM. Trimming stripped 3 bases from V and 5 bases from J, with 7 bases between.

The rearrangement links TRBV5-4 to TRBJ2-2; 10 bases are shared with TRBD2. The V segment lost 1 base and the J segment 5 bases; nucleotides outside the gene matches: 5. Germline values: CDR1 SGHNT, CDR2 YYREEE (reference sequence). This CDR3 is built from 16 residues. CDR3 sequence reads: CASSLSAGGYTGELFF. The CDR3 nucleotides are TGTGCCAGCAGCTTGTCAGCGGGGGGGTATACCGGGGAGCTGTTTTTT.